Sequencing of this T cell receptor beta chain was carried out in a study of T cell responses to AZD1222 COVID-19 vaccine. With respect to this clone: The target antigen is unknown.

The V gene lost 6 bases and the J gene lost 0 bases, with 10 bases spanning the gap. The CDR3 has 14 residues. Germline V gives CDR1 LGHNT, CDR2 FRNRAP. The assay was immunoSEQ multiplex PCR, and TCRdb's table has in-frame clones only and misses some. This table has around 150,000 clones, 94% appearing once. General study findings and limits: AZD1222 recipients seropositive at baseline numbered only five to seven.

The sequence derives from an adult in good health. The sequencing here drew on peripheral blood, taken on day 0 of AZD1222 vaccination. The chain couples TRBV12-5 to TRBJ2-3; D perhaps matches TRBD2 (6 bases). The CDR3 loop reads CASGTGTSTDTQYF. In DNA form, the CDR3 reads TGTGCTAGTGGCACTGGGACTAGCACAGATACGCAGTATTTT.